These 3 T cell receptor beta chains were sequenced from one sample in a study of T cells in Graves' hyperthyroidism and ophthalmopathy. The TCR beta CDR3 regions underwent amplification using RNA transcripts as the source. Primed by the HTBI set, a first-round RT-PCR was run on the TCR CDR3. TCRdb recomputed calls from the multiplex PCR reads with MiXCR, one row per CDR3 protein. This table holds hundreds of thousands of distinct CDR3 sequences, about 14% found once. Sequenced material: blood. These receptors were obtained from a woman under 30 with Graves' hyperthyroidism.

At least ten counts were recorded for this clonotype. The rearrangement links TRBV12-3 or TRBV12-4 to TRBJ1-5; a weak D match, TRBD1 (6 bases). V lost 5 bases, J lost 4 bases, and 12 bases lay in between. The CDR3 contains 14 residues. CDR3 DNA: TGTGCCAGCAGTATTGGGGGGGCTAATCAGCCCCAGCATTTT. It is translated as CASSIGGANQPQHF.

At least ten counts were recorded for this clonotype. The chain couples TRBV7-8 to TRBJ2-3, with D possibly matching TRBD1 (6 bases). Germline assignment: CDR1 SGHVS and CDR2 FQNEAQ. V lost 1 base and J 2 bases, leaving 7 bases between the germline ends. The CDR3 sequence is 14 residues long. The CDR3, as DNA: TGTGCCAGCAGCTTAGGGGACACCACAGATACGCAGTATTTT. This translates into CASSLGDTTDTQYF.

This clonotype has just a few counts. The chain combines TRBV7-2 with TRBJ1-2; weak D call: TRBD1 (6 bases). The CDR3 is 13 residues long. The V end was cut by 1 base, the J end by 7 bases, with 10 bases between. Germline V gene data show CDR1 as SGHTA and CDR2 as FQGNSA. In DNA form, the CDR3 reads TGTGCCAGCAGCTTAGATATCAGGGGTGGCTACACCTTC. Amino acids: CASSLDIRGGYTF.